Listed here are 25 T cell receptor beta chains from one sample, sequenced in a study of blood T cell repertoires in COVID-19. Profiling relied on immunoSEQ multiplex PCR, and the TCRdb table lists in-frame clones only, not all of them. This repertoire shows around 200,000 clones, approximately 90% found once; its top ten account for over 7%. Sequencing was carried out using peripheral blood. Every receptor here comes from a woman older than 75 in a cohort sampled during active or convalescent COVID-19.

This clone has just a few counts. The chain joins TRBV7-9 to TRBJ1-3; TRBD1 aligns across 8 bases. The V and J ends lost 5 bases and 7 bases, in that order; junction bases with no gene match: 7. Germline V gene lookup returns CDR1 SEHNR and CDR2 FQNEAQ (reference sequence). This CDR3 has 14 residues. The CDR3 protein is CASSRTGQVNTIYF. The DNA of the CDR3 is TGTGCCAGCAGCCGGACAGGGCAAGTTAACACCATATATTTT. Variable domain in full (rest from reference TRBV7-9 and TRBJ1-3): DTGVSQNPRHKITKRGQNVTFRCDPISEHNRLYWYRQTLGQGPEFLTYFQNEAQLEKSRLLSDRFSAERPKGSFSTLEIQRTEQGDSAMYLCASSRTGQVNTIYFGEGSWLTVV.

This clone appeared a single time. The rearrangement joins TRBV3-1 (or the pseudogene TRBV3-2) to TRBJ2-1, with a tentative D call TRBD1 (5 bases). This CDR3 contains 15 residues. Per the germline V gene, CDR1 is LGHDT and CDR2 is YNNKEL (reference sequence). V lost 2 bases to trimming and J lost 6 bases, with 14 bases between them. The CDR3 nucleotides read TGTGCCAGCAGCCAAATGGCAGGGCCTGGCAATGAGCAGTTCTTC. Its translation: CASSQMAGPGNEQFF.

Points on this clone: One junction end disagrees with the germline gene, perhaps due to a read error. The V and J genes are TRBV7-7 and TRBJ1-6; TRBD1 is a possible D gene (5 bases). The germline V gene encodes CDR1 SSHAT and CDR2 FNYEAQ (reference sequence). This CDR3 spans 15 amino acids. This CDR3 reads CASSWSRVRNSPLHF. The DNA of the CDR3 is TGTGCTAGCAGCTGGAGCAGGGTGAGGAATTCACCCCTCCACTTT.

The CDR3 spells CASSSGLAGASDTGELFF. CDR3 bases: TGCGCCAGCAGCTCCGGGCTAGCGGGGGCCTCGGACACCGGGGAGCTGTTTTTT. The gene calls are TRBV5-1 and TRBJ2-2, with 10 bases aligning to TRBD2. Germline V gene lookup returns CDR1 SGHRS and CDR2 YFSETQ. The CDR3 consists of 18 residues. J gave up 3 bases and V 3 bases, and 11 bases lay outside the gene matches.

The rearrangement joins TRBV6-2 or TRBV6-3 to TRBJ1-5; D possibly corresponds to TRBD1 (5 bases). CDR1 and CDR2 from the germline V gene are MNHEY and SVGEGT. The ends were cut back, 3 bases at V and 6 bases at J, with 9 bases in the middle. This CDR3 comprises 13 residues. CDR3 bases: TGTGCCAGCAGTTATGGGGGGACTCAGCCCCAGCATTTT. Translated: CASSYGGTQPQHF.

The chain couples TRBV20-1 to TRBJ1-3; tentative D call: TRBD1 (6 bases). V was pared by 3 bases and J by 4 bases, with 16 bases between. CDR3 length equals 15 residues. Germline V CDR1 and CDR2: DFQATT, SNEGSKA (reference sequence). As DNA, the CDR3 is TGCAGTGCTAGTAAGATGGGGGGGCACGGAAACACCATATATTTT. Its translation: CSASKMGGHGNTIYF.

The chain employs TRBV3-1 (or the pseudogene TRBV3-2) and TRBJ1-1; 8 positions agree with TRBD1. The ends lost 4 bases at V and 4 bases at J; junction bases unmatched: 8. Germline CDR1 is LGHDT and CDR2 is YNNKEL (reference sequence). CDR3 length: 15 residues. CDR3 in amino acids: CASSPSPGGFTEAFF. CDR3 nucleotide sequence: TGTGCCAGCAGCCCCTCTCCAGGGGGCTTCACTGAAGCTTTCTTT.

The J gene is TRBJ1-4, the V gene TRBV1; TRBD1, the table's D call, lacks a check against the DNA. TRBV1 represents a pseudogene. The CDR3 contains 16 residues. In DNA form, the CDR3 reads TGCACCAGCAGCCAACTAGGGACAGGGGTATGGGAAAAACTGTTTTTT. It translates to CTSSQLGTGVWEKLFF.

The chain employs TRBV9 and TRBJ2-3; D is undetermined. Trimming shortened V by 0 bases and J by 4 bases, and 12 bases separated the two germline ends. The CDR3 runs 15 residues. The germline V gene has CDR1 SGDLS and CDR2 YYNGEE. DNA of the CDR3: TGTGCCAGCAGCGTAGACCCTAACCCCGCAGATACGCAGTATTTT. It translates to CASSVDPNPADTQYF.

This chain links TRBV6-2 or TRBV6-3 with TRBJ1-5; D is ambiguous. Germline CDR1 MNHEY, CDR2 SVGEGT. The CDR3 length is 14 residues. Trimming left V 0 bases short and J 6 bases short, with 9 bases between. CDR3 nucleotide sequence: TGTGCCAGCAGTTACTCGAGCCGTTCTCAGCCCCAGCATTTT. It encodes CASSYSSRSQPQHF.

The chain combines TRBV28 with TRBJ2-7, with TRBD1 matching over 11 bases. Per the germline V gene, CDR1 is MDHEN and CDR2 is SYDVKM. With 6 bases clipped from V and 2 bases from J, the junction kept 6 bases outside the gene matches. The CDR3 is 15 amino acids. CDR3 coding DNA: TGTGCCAGCAGCCCCGGGACAGGGGGTCCCTACGAGCAGTACTTC. Protein sequence: CASSPGTGGPYEQYF.

Only one count was recorded for this clone. V is TRBV10-3 and J is TRBJ1-5, with 8 bases identical to TRBD1. J gave up 6 bases and V 6 bases, and 7 bases lay outside the gene matches. This CDR3 is 14 amino acids long. Germline CDR1 and CDR2: ENHRY and SYGVKD. CDR3 sequence reads: CAIRGDRGGQPQHF. The CDR3 DNA sequence: TGTGCCATCAGGGGCGACAGGGGTGGTCAGCCCCAGCATTTT.

V and J are TRBV27 and TRBJ1-1; D unresolved. The germline V and J ends were trimmed by 10 bases and 4 bases, with 19 bases remaining between them. This CDR3 comprises 14 residues. In germline, CDR1 is MNHEY, CDR2 SMNVEV (reference sequence). The CDR3 DNA reads as TGTGCCACCCAAAGAATTTCCCGCGGCACTGAAGCTTTCTTT. Protein product: CATQRISRGTEAFF.

This chain connects TRBV5-6 to TRBJ2-7, with TRBD1 matching over 10 bases. The germline V gene has CDR1 SGHDT and CDR2 YYEEEE. V lost 4 bases, J lost 4 bases, and 11 bases stayed unmatched. This CDR3 contains 16 residues. CDR3 amino acids: CASSGTGTGEVYEQYF. The CDR3 DNA sequence: TGTGCCAGCAGCGGTACGGGGACAGGGGAGGTTTACGAGCAGTACTTC.

The chain is built from TRBV7-6 and TRBJ2-7, with a possible D match to TRBD1 (6 bases). CDR3 length: 14 residues. Germline loops: CDR1 SGHVS, CDR2 FNYEAQ. Trimming took 4 bases from V and 7 from J, leaving 17 bases between them. The CDR3 loop is CASSSIQGRGEQYF. CDR3 nucleotides: TGTGCCAGCAGCTCAATACAGGGCCGGGGAGAGCAGTACTTC.

The chain links TRBV11-3 to TRBJ2-2, with D possibly being TRBD1 (6 bases). The germline CDR1 and CDR2 sequences are SGHNT and YENEEA. The CDR3 is 16 amino acids. The V end lost 5 bases, the J end lost 3 bases, and 16 bases lay between the germline ends. The CDR3 nucleotides read TGTGCCAGCAGCCAAGGGACAACCCTCTACACCGGGGAGCTGTTTTTT. Translation: CASSQGTTLYTGELFF.

This sequence joins TRBV11-2 and TRBJ2-7; 9 positions match TRBD1. Losses at the gene ends were 5 bases for V and 3 bases for J; bases not matched to a gene: 5. Germline CDR1 reads SGHAT; CDR2 reads FQNNGV. The CDR3 is 14 residues long. The CDR3 here is CASSRDRARYEQYF. The DNA for the CDR3 is TGTGCCAGCAGCCGGGACAGGGCCCGCTACGAGCAGTACTTC.

The rearrangement joins TRBV5-6 to TRBJ2-1; TRBD1 is a possible D gene (6 bases). CDR1 and CDR2 (germline): SGHDT, YYEEEE. The CDR3 covers 13 residues. Trimming removed 4 bases at V and 4 bases at J, with 9 bases between. CDR3 sequence: CASSLGQYNEQFF. The CDR3 coding sequence is TGTGCCAGCAGCCTCGGACAGTACAATGAGCAGTTCTTC.

This clone was detected only once. V gene TRBV4-1 combines with J gene TRBJ2-1, with D uncertain. This CDR3 contains 15 residues. Germline V gene sequence: CDR1 MGHRA, CDR2 YSYEKL. The V end was cut by 3 bases, the J end by 7 bases, with 16 bases between. The DNA of the CDR3 is TGCGCCAGCAGCCACGTCCGTAACAGCCTAAATGAGCAGTTCTTC. Residues: CASSHVRNSLNEQFF.

The chain joins TRBV6-7 to TRBJ1-1; D uncertain. Being an ORF, TRBV6-7 has a function that is uncertain. Trimming left V 2 bases short and J 6 bases short, with 4 bases between. This CDR3 contains 11 residues. Written as DNA, the CDR3 is TGTGCCAGCAGTTACCAGGCTGAAGCTTTCTTT. Translation gives CASSYQAEAFF.

The CDR3 nucleotides read TGTGCCAGCAGCTTCATCCCTGGGGGCAGCGGCGGGGAGCTGTTTTTT. Protein product: CASSFIPGGSGGELFF. This chain joins TRBV11-3 and TRBJ2-2, with D possibly TRBD1 on 6 matching bases. Germline assignment: CDR1 SGHNT and CDR2 YENEEA. V was shortened by 3 bases and J by 7 bases, with 18 bases between the two germline ends. This CDR3 comprises 16 residues.

This sequence joins TRBV7-9 and TRBJ2-1, with 7 nucleotides matching TRBD1. V lost 4 bases and J lost 4; bases outside the gene matches: 4. CDR1 and CDR2 from the germline V gene are SEHNR and FQNEAQ (reference sequence). There are 14 residues in the CDR3. For the CDR3, the DNA is TGTGCCAGCAGCTCACCGGGACAGTACAATGAGCAGTTCTTC. Protein product: CASSSPGQYNEQFF.

The rearrangement uses TRBV7-9 and TRBJ2-2, with a possible D match to TRBD1 (6 bases). The CDR3 length is 13 residues. Germline CDR1 and CDR2: SEHNR and FQNEAQ (reference sequence). V was trimmed by 6 bases and J by 5 bases, leaving 10 bases between them. The CDR3 sequence is CASRLQGTGELFF. In nucleotides, the CDR3 is TGTGCCAGCAGGTTACAGGGTACCGGGGAGCTGTTTTTT. Full variable domain (outside the CDR3, taken from reference TRBV7-9 and TRBJ2-2): DTGVSQNPRHKITKRGQNVTFRCDPISEHNRLYWYRQTLGQGPEFLTYFQNEAQLEKSRLLSDRFSAERPKGSFSTLEIQRTEQGDSAMYLCASRLQGTGELFFGEGSRLTVL.

This chain links TRBV6-2 or TRBV6-3 with TRBJ2-3; TRBD2 matches 10 bases. The J segment lost 6 bases and the V segment lost 0 bases, leaving 9 bases of the junction unmatched. CDR1 and CDR2 (germline): MNHEY, SVGEGT. The CDR3 is made up of 17 amino acids. The CDR3 region is CASSYSISSGGEDTQYF. The CDR3 coding sequence is TGTGCCAGCAGTTACTCTATCTCTAGCGGGGGCGAGGATACGCAGTATTTT.

The sample holds a few counts of this clone. CDR3 amino acids: CASGTGNGYTF. The CDR3 DNA is TGTGCCAGTGGCACAGGGAATGGCTACACCTTC. The genes are TRBV19 and TRBJ1-2; D is possibly TRBD1 (6 bases). Trimming left V 8 bases short and J 6 bases short, with 10 bases between. Germline V gene lookup returns CDR1 LNHDA and CDR2 SQIVND (reference sequence). The CDR3 length is 11 residues.